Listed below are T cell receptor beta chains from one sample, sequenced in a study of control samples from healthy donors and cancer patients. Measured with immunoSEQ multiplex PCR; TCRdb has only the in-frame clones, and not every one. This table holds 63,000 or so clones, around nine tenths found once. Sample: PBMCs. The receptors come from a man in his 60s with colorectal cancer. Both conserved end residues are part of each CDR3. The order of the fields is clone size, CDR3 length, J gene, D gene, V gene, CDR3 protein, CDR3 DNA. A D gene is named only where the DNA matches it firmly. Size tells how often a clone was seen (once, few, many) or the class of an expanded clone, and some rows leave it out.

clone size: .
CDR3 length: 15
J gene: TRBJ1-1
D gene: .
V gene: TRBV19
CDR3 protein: CASSIGQRGNTEAFF
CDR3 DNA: TGTGCCAGTAGTATCGGACAGCGAGGGAACACTGAAGCTTTCTTT

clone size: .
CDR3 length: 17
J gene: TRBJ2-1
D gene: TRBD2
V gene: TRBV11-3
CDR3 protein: CASSLEDWRGGQDEQFF
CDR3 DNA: TGTGCCAGCAGCTTAGAAGACTGGCGGGGGGGCCAGGATGAGCAGTTCTTC

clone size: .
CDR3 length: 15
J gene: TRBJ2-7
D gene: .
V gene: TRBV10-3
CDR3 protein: CAISERVGPEVEQYF
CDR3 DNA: TGTGCCATCAGTGAAAGGGTAGGTCCTGAGGTCGAGCAGTACTTC

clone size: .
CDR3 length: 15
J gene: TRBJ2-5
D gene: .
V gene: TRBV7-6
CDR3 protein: CASSLVTVGQETQYF
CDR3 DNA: TGTGCCAGCAGCTTAGTAACGGTTGGGCAAGAGACCCAGTACTTC

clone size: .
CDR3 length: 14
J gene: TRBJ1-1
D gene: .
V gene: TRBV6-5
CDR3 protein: CASRRDQVNTEAFF
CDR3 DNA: TGTGCCAGCAGACGGGACCAAGTGAACACTGAAGCTTTCTTT

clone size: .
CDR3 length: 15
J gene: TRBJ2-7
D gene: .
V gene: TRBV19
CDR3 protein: CASSIDRQGPYEQYF
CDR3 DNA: TGTGCCAGTAGTATAGATCGGCAGGGGCCCTACGAGCAGTACTTC

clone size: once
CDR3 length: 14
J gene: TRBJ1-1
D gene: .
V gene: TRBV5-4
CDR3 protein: CASSLGTRNTEAFF
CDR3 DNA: TGTGCCAGCAGCTTGGGTACACGGAACACTGAAGCTTTCTTT

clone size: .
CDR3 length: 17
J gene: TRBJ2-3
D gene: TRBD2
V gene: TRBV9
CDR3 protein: CASSVDLSGGGTDTQYF
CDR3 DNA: TGTGCCAGCAGCGTGGACTTAAGCGGGGGGGGCACAGATACGCAGTATTTT

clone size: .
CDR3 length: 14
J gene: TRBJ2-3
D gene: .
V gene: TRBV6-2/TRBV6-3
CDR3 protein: CASSYSPRPDTQYF
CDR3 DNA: TGTGCCAGCAGTTACTCCCCTAGACCAGATACGCAGTATTTT

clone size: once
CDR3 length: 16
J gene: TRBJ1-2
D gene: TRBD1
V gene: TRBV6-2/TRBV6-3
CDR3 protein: CASSLDPDRVGYGYTF
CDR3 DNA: TGTGCCAGCAGCCTGGACCCTGACAGGGTAGGCTATGGCTACACCTTC

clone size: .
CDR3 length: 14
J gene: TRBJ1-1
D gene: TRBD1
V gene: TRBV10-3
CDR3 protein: CAIGGMGLNTEAFF
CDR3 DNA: TGTGCCATAGGGGGCATGGGTTTGAACACTGAAGCTTTCTTT

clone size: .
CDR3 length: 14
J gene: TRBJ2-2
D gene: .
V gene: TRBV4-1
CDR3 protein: CASSQVGYAGELFF
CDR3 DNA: TGCGCCAGCAGCCAAGTCGGCTACGCCGGGGAGCTGTTTTTT

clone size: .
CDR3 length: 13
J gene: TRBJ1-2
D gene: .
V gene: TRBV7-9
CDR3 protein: CASSLYERGGYTF
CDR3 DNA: TGTGCCAGCAGCTTATATGAACGGGGTGGCTACACCTTC

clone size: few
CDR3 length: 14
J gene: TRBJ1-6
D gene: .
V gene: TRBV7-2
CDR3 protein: CASSFATRDKPLHF
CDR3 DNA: TGTGCCAGCAGCTTCGCCACACGAGACAAACCCCTCCACTTT

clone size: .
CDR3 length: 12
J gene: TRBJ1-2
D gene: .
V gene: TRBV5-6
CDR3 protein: CASSPGLGGYTF
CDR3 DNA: TGTGCCAGCAGCCCCGGACTGGGAGGCTACACCTTC

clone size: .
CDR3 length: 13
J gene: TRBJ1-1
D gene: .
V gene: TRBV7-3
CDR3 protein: CASSTSTQGQAFF
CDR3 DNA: TGTGCCAGCAGCACCTCAACTCAGGGACAAGCTTTCTTT

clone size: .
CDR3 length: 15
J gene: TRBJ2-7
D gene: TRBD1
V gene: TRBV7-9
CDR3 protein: CASSLGQGKAEEQYF
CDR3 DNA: TGTGCCAGCAGCTTAGGACAGGGGAAAGCTGAGGAGCAGTACTTC

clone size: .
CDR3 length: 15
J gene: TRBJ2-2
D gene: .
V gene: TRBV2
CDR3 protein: CASSERRDVTGELFF
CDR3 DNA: TGTGCCAGCAGTGAGAGGAGGGATGTCACCGGGGAGCTGTTTTTT

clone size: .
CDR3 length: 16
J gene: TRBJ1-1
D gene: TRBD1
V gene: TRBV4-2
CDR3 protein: CASSPGQGSMNTEAFF
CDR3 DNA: TGTGCCAGCAGCCCCGGACAGGGTTCCATGAACACTGAAGCTTTCTTT

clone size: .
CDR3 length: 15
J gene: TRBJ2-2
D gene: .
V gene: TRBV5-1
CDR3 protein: CASSLEASNTGELFF
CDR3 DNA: TGCGCCAGCAGCTTGGAGGCCAGTAACACCGGGGAGCTGTTTTTT

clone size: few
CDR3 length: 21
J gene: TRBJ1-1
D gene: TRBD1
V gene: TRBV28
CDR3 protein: CASKSTIGPRDRISMNTEAFF
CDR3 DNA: TGTGCCAGCAAGTCCACTATCGGACCCCGGGACAGAATATCCATGAACACTGAAGCTTTCTTT

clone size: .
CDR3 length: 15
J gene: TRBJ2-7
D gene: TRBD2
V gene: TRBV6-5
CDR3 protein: CASSLLAGDSYEQYF
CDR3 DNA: TGTGCCAGCAGCTTACTAGCGGGGGATTCCTACGAGCAGTACTTC